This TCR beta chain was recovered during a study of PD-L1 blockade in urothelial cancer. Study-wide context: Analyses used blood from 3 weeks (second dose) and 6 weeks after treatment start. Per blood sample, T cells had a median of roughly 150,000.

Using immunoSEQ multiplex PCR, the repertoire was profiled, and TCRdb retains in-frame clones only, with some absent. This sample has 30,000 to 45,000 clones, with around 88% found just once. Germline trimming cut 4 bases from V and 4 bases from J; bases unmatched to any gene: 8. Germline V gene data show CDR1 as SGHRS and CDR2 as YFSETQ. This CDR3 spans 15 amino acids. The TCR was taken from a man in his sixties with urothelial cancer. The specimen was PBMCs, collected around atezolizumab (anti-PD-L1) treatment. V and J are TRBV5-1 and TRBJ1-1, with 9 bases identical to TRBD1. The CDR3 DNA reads TGCGCCAGCAGCCTCGAGACAGGGGGTTTCACTGAAGCTTTCTTT. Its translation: CASSLETGGFTEAFF.